This T cell receptor (beta chain) was found in a study of blood T cell repertoires in COVID-19. The overall study: Some COVID-19 samples were acute and others convalescent; all came from the United States, Italy and Spain.

Authors' processing steps: Reference gene primers were amplified, and this amplification served to estimate nucleated cell counts. Measured with immunoSEQ multiplex PCR; TCRdb has only the in-frame clones, and not every one. The DNA gave D and trimming, while V, J and clone size come from that table. Here the sample spans about 270,000 clones, around four fifths being singletons. This receptor was obtained from a woman aged 45-60 years with active or convalescent COVID-19. Sequences were obtained from peripheral blood.

This chain's CDR3 is CASSLNRVYEQYF. DNA of the CDR3: TGCGCCAGCAGCTTGAACCGCGTATACGAGCAGTACTTC. The chain is built from TRBV5-1 and TRBJ2-7; D gene ambiguous. Per the germline V gene, CDR1 is SGHRS and CDR2 is YFSETQ. The CDR3 extends over 13 amino acids. V was clipped by 1 base and J by 4 bases, with 9 bases between them.